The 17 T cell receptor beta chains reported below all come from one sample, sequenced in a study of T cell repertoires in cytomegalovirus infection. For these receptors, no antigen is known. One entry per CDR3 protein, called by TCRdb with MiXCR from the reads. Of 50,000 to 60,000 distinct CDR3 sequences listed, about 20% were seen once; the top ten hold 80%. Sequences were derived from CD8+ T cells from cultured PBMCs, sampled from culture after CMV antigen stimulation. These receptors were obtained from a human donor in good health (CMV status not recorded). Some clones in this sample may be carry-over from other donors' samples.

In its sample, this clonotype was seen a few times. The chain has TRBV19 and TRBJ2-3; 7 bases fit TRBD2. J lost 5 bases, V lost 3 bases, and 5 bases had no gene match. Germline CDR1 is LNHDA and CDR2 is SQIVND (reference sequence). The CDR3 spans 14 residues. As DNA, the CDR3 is TGTGCCAGTAGTATGGTACTAGCGAGAGATACGCAGTATTTT. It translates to CASSMVLARDTQYF.

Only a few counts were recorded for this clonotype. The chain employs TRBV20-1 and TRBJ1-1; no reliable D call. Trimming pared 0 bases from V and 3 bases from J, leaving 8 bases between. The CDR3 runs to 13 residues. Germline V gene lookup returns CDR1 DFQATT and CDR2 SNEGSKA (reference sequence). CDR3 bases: TGCAGTGCTAGAGATACGGATTACACTGAAGCTTTCTTT. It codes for CSARDTDYTEAFF.

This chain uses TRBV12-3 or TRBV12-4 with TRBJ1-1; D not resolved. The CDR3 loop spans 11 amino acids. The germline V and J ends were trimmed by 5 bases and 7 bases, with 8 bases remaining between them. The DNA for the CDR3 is TGTGCCAGCAGTGAGGGTCTTGAAGCTTTCTTT. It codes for CASSEGLEAFF.

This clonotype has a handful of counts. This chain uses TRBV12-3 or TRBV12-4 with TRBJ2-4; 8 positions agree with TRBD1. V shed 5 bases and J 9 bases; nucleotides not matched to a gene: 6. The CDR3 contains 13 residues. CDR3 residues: CASSPSGGGIQYF. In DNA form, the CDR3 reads TGTGCCAGCAGTCCGTCAGGGGGCGGCATTCAGTACTTC.

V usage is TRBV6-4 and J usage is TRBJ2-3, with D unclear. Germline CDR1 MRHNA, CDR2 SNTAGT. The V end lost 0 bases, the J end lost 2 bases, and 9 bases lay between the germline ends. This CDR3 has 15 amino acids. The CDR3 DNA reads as TGTGCCAGCAGTGACTCGATTAGGGCCACAGATACGCAGTATTTT. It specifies CASSDSIRATDTQYF.

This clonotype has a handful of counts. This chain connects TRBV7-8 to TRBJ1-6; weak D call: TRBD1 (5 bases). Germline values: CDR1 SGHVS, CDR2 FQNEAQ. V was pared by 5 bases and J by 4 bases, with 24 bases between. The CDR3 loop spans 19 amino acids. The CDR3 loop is CASSPLRGRGSRYNSPLHF. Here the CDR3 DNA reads TGTGCCAGCAGCCCCCTCCGGGGCCGCGGCAGCCGGTATAATTCACCCCTCCACTTT.

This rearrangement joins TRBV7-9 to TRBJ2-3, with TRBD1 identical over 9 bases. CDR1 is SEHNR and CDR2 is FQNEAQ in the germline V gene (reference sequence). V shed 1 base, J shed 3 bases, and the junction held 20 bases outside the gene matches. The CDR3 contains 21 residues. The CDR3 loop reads CASSLGANRQKGQGRTDTQYF. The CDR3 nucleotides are TGTGCCAGCAGCTTAGGGGCAAACAGGCAAAAGGGACAGGGAAGAACAGATACGCAGTATTTT.

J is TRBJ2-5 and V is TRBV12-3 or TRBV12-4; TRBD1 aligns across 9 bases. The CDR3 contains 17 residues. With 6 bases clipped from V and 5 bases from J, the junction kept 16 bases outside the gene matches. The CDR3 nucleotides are TGTGCCAGCAGCCCTAGCCTCGGACAGGGGCTTAGGGAGACCCAGTACTTC. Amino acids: CASSPSLGQGLRETQYF.

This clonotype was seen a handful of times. The DNA for the CDR3 is TGTGCCAGCAGCTTACATCTAGGCACTGAAGCTTTCTTT. This encodes CASSLHLGTEAFF. The V call is TRBV7-3, the J call TRBJ1-1; D unclear. Trimming pared 2 bases from V and 4 bases from J, leaving 8 bases between. The CDR3 spans 13 residues. From germline, CDR1 is SGHTA and CDR2 FQGTGA.

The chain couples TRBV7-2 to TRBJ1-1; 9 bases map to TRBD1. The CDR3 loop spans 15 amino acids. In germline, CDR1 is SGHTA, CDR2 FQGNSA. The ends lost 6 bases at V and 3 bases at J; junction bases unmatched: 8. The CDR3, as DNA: TGTGCCAGCAGGTTTAGGGACAGGGCCGACACTGAAGCTTTCTTT. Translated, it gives CASRFRDRADTEAFF.

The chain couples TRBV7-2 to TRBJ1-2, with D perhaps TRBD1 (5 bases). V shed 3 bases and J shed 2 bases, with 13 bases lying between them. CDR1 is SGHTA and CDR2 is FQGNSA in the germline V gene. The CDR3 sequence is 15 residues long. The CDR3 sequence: CASSFGAAPNYGYTF. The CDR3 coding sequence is TGTGCCAGCAGCTTCGGGGCAGCCCCAAACTATGGCTACACCTTC.

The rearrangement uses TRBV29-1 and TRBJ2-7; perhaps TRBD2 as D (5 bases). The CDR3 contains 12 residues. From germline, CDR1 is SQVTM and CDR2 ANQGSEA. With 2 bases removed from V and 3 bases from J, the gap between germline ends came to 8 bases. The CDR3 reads CSVESRGYEQYF. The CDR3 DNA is TGCAGCGTTGAATCACGGGGCTACGAGCAGTACTTC.

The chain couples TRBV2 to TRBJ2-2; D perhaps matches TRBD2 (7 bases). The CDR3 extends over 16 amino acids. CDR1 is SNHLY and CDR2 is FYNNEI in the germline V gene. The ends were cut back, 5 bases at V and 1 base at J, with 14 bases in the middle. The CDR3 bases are TGTGCCAGCAGTTCCCAGGGAGGGGGGAACACCGGGGAGCTGTTTTTT. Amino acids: CASSSQGGGNTGELFF.

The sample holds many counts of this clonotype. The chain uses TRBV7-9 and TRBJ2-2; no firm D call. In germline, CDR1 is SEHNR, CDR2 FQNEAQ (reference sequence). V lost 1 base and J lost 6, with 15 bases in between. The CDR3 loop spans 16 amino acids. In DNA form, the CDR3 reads TGTGCCAGCAGCTTAGAACGAGCTCAGTACGCCGGGGAGCTGTTTTTT. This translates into CASSLERAQYAGELFF.

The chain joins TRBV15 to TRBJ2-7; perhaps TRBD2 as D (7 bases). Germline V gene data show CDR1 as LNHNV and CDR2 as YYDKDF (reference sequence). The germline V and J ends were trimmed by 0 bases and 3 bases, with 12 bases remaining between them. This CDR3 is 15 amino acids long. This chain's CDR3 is CATSRDWGGGYEQYF. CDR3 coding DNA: TGTGCCACCAGCAGAGATTGGGGAGGGGGCTACGAGCAGTACTTC.

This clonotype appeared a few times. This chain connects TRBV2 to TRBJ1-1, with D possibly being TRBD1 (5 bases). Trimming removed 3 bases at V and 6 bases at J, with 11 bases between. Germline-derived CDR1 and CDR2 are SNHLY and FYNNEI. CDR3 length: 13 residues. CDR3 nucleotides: TGTGCCAGCAGTGATGAGACAGCCTCTGAAGCTTTCTTT. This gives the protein CASSDETASEAFF.

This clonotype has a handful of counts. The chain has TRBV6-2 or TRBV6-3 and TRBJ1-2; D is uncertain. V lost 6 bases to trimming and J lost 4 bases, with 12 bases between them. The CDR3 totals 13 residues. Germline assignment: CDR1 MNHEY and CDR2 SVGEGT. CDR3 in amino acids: CASSLDGFYGYTF. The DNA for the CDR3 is TGTGCCAGCAGCCTGGACGGTTTCTATGGCTACACCTTC.